This T cell receptor beta chain is drawn from a study of cytomegalovirus exposure and HLA in healthy donors. Study as a whole: A subsequent analysis stated that the roughly 120 validation repertoires were run on the same platform as the 650 to 850 first-cohort repertoires.

Sequencing was performed with immunoSEQ multiplex PCR; in TCRdb, only in-frame clones are kept and a portion is missing. The repertoire has under 250,000 clones, 80% to 95% of them found once; the top ten carry approximately 1%. V lost 5 bases and J lost 0, with 13 bases in between. The CDR3 has 16 amino acids. Germline loops: CDR1 SEHNR, CDR2 FQNEAQ (reference sequence). Study-level results: The investigators catalogued 150 or so TCR beta chains as cytomegalovirus-associated.

Worth noting for this clone: Its target is unknown.

This chain joins TRBV7-9 and TRBJ1-4; unclear D gene. This TCR was sampled from a woman younger than 35 in good health and CMV-seronegative. The sample comprised PBMCs. The CDR3 DNA sequence: TGTGCCAGCAGCCTAGGGCGGAGTGCAACTAATGAAAAACTGTTTTTT. Translation gives CASSLGRSATNEKLFF.